The 22 T cell receptor beta chains given below trace back to one sample, sequenced in a study of shared clonotypes between healthy human individuals (dated by TCRdb to the early 2020s). Receptor libraries were prepared by the immunoSEQ multiplex PCR assay. TCRdb holds this immuneACCESS table with in-frame rearrangements only. Some clones are missing; in checked studies, unresolved V genes explain under half, and the rest has no known cause. The sample contains millions of clones, 93% of them found a single time. The ten largest clones represent approximately 0.4% of the sample. The sequencing sample was made of naive CD4+ T cells from PBMCs. The cell subset or site label corresponds to: CD45RA+ positively selected. The source is a man between 18 and 35 years old in good health. Some clones in this sample may be carry-over from other donors' samples.

J is TRBJ1-4 and V is TRBV28; D is unresolved. Trimming removed 5 bases from V and 4 bases from J, with 14 bases in between. CDR1 and CDR2 from the germline V gene are MDHEN and SYDVKM. The CDR3 runs to 15 residues. The CDR3 sequence: CASSPREVYNEKLFF. DNA for the CDR3: TGTGCCAGCAGTCCCCGGGAGGTTTATAATGAAAAACTGTTTTTT.

The chain recombines TRBV11-2 with TRBJ1-1; D gene unclear. V lost 4 bases and J lost 2, with 11 bases in between. Germline CDR1 is SGHAT and CDR2 is FQNNGV. The CDR3 is made up of 14 amino acids. The CDR3 spells CASSSLKSNTEAFF. CDR3 nucleotides: TGTGCCAGCAGCTCACTAAAAAGTAACACTGAAGCTTTCTTT. Complete variable domain (other parts from reference TRBV11-2 and TRBJ1-1): EAGVAQSPRYKIIEKRQSVAFWCNPISGHATLYWYQQILGQGPKLLIQFQNNGVVDDSQLPKDRFSAERLKGVDSTLKIQPAKLEDSAVYLCASSSLKSNTEAFFGQGTRLTVV.

The chain has TRBV4-3 and TRBJ2-7; D remains ambiguous. The CDR3 contains 13 residues. Germline assignment: CDR1 LGHNA and CDR2 YSLEER. V shed 1 base and J shed 5 bases, with 9 bases lying between them. The CDR3 DNA sequence: TGCGCCAGCAGCCAAGCTCAGTCCGACGAGCAGTACTTC. Translation gives CASSQAQSDEQYF.

The chain uses TRBV5-1 and TRBJ2-5; weak D call: TRBD2 (6 bases). The germline V gene has CDR1 SGHRS and CDR2 YFSETQ. This CDR3 comprises 14 residues. The germline V and J ends were trimmed by 0 bases and 5 bases, with 11 bases remaining between them. The CDR3 region is CASSLASAGETQYF. CDR3 sequence (DNA): TGCGCCAGCAGCTTGGCTAGCGCTGGGGAGACCCAGTACTTC.

V and J are TRBV5-4 and TRBJ2-2, with D possibly being TRBD1 (5 bases). The germline CDR1 and CDR2 sequences are SGHNT and YYREEE (reference sequence). V shed 4 bases and J shed 5 bases, with 9 bases lying between them. There are 13 residues in the CDR3. As DNA, the CDR3 is TGTGCCAGCAGCGACAGCCTGACCGGGGAGCTGTTTTTT. As protein: CASSDSLTGELFF.

The chain uses TRBV28 and TRBJ1-2, with 8 positions matching TRBD1. The V and J ends lost 8 bases and 4 bases, in that order; junction bases with no gene match: 15. Germline V gene data show CDR1 as MDHEN and CDR2 as SYDVKM. The CDR3 sequence is 16 residues long. Here the CDR3 reads CASGDSRRGRSYGYTF. The CDR3 nucleotides read TGTGCCAGCGGGGATTCGCGCAGGGGGCGGAGCTATGGCTACACCTTC.

The chain is built from TRBV2 and TRBJ2-2; D call uncertain. The CDR3 extends over 16 amino acids. Germline V lookup: CDR1 SNHLY, CDR2 FYNNEI. V lost 7 bases and J lost 0, with 15 bases in between. The CDR3 bases are TGTGCCAGCACATACGGACGTCGACCGAACACCGGGGAGCTGTTTTTT. Its protein product is CASTYGRRPNTGELFF.

The V and J genes are TRBV11-1 and TRBJ2-5; possible D gene TRBD1, 6 bases. The CDR3 is made up of 14 amino acids. CDR1 is SGHAT, CDR2 FQDESV, per germline (reference sequence). The V end lost 5 bases, the J end lost 5 bases, and 15 bases lay between the germline ends. The CDR3 reads CASSTSGAQETQYF. For the CDR3, the DNA is TGTGCCAGCAGCACATCAGGGGCCCAGGAGACCCAGTACTTC.

This sequence joins TRBV29-1 and TRBJ2-1, with 8 positions matching TRBD2. Trimming at V came to 7 bases and at J to 5 bases, leaving 4 bases not matched to a gene. Germline-derived CDR1 and CDR2 are SQVTM and ANQGSEA. The length of the CDR3 is 12 residues. This CDR3 is CSASGPDNEQFF. DNA of the CDR3: TGCAGCGCTAGCGGGCCGGACAATGAGCAGTTCTTC.

The table lists this clone with a count of one. V is TRBV18 and J is TRBJ2-2; 14 positions match TRBD2. The CDR3 spans 18 residues. The V gene end was trimmed by 0 bases and the J gene end by 6 bases; junction bases not matched to a gene: 6. CDR1 is KGHSH, CDR2 LQKENI, per germline. As DNA, the CDR3 is TGTGCCAGCTCACCACCGGGACTAGCGGGAGTAGTCCCCGGGGAGCTGTTTTTT. This gives the protein CASSPPGLAGVVPGELFF.

The CDR3 DNA follows: TGTGCCAGCACCGACCGGACAGGGGGCTTCGAGCAGTACTTC. Its translation: CASTDRTGGFEQYF. The chain combines TRBV6-5 with TRBJ2-7; TRBD1 matches 11 bases. Germline-derived CDR1 and CDR2 are MNHEY and SVGAGI. The CDR3 runs 14 residues. V was pared by 7 bases and J by 6 bases, with 8 bases of the junction left unmatched.

This clone occurred once. V and J are TRBV5-4 and TRBJ1-2, with no clear D. The CDR3 has 14 residues. Looked up from germline, CDR1 is SGHNT and CDR2 is YYREEE (reference sequence). The V and J ends lost 4 bases and 2 bases respectively, with 12 bases between them. The CDR3 here is CASSPQTENYGYTF. In DNA form, the CDR3 reads TGTGCCAGCAGCCCCCAGACGGAGAACTATGGCTACACCTTC.

This clone was found a few times. This CDR3 is also generated by other DNA sequences in the sample. The rearrangement joins TRBV28 to TRBJ1-4; no clear D gene. The germline CDR1 and CDR2 sequences are MDHEN and SYDVKM. Trimming left V 3 bases short and J 7 bases short, with 3 bases between. The CDR3 spans 11 residues. CDR3: CASSLLEKLFF. DNA for the CDR3: TGTGCCAGCAGTTTGCTTGAAAAACTGTTTTTT.

The chain couples TRBV7-9 to TRBJ2-2, with D unresolved. The ends were cut back, 0 bases at V and 4 bases at J, with 12 bases in the middle. In germline, CDR1 is SEHNR, CDR2 FQNEAQ (reference sequence). This CDR3 is 16 amino acids long. The CDR3 region has the DNA TGTGCCAGCAGCTTAGCTGGGAAGTCGTTCACCGGGGAGCTGTTTTTT. It encodes CASSLAGKSFTGELFF.

V usage is TRBV5-1 and J usage is TRBJ2-3; D is tentatively TRBD1 or TRBD2 (5 bases each). Germline CDR1 and CDR2: SGHRS and YFSETQ. This CDR3 comprises 16 residues. Deletions cut 2 bases from V and 4 bases from J, with 17 bases between. The CDR3 region is CASSFTGALVSDTQYF. The CDR3 DNA follows: TGCGCCAGCAGCTTTACCGGGGCCCTCGTATCAGATACGCAGTATTTT.

The chain combines TRBV29-1 with TRBJ2-1; the D call may be TRBD1 or TRBD2 (6 bases each). In germline, CDR1 is SQVTM, CDR2 ANQGSEA. The CDR3 spans 14 residues. V lost 2 bases to trimming and J lost 7 bases, with 15 bases between them. The CDR3 loop reads CSVENTGAVNEQFF. DNA for the CDR3: TGCAGCGTTGAAAACACGGGGGCGGTGAATGAGCAGTTCTTC.

As regards this clone: This sample includes further DNA sequences coding for the same CDR3. The genes are TRBV30 and TRBJ2-2; D not resolved. CDR1 is GTSNPN and CDR2 is SVGIG in the germline V gene (reference sequence). Trimming pared 3 bases from V and 3 bases from J, leaving 5 bases between. This CDR3 has 12 residues. CDR3 sequence reads: CAWSQDTGELFF. CDR3 sequence (DNA): TGTGCCTGGAGCCAGGACACCGGGGAGCTGTTTTTT.

The CDR3 loop reads CASSYSNERTQYF. Here the CDR3 DNA reads TGTGCCAGCAGTTACTCGAATGAGCGGACCCAGTACTTC. The V call is TRBV6-5, the J call TRBJ2-5; no reliable D call. The germline V gene has CDR1 MNHEY and CDR2 SVGAGI. The CDR3 spans 13 residues. V gave up 0 bases and J gave up 7 bases, with 9 bases separating them.

This chain links TRBV2 with TRBJ2-7, with D possibly being TRBD2 (5 bases). From germline, CDR1 is SNHLY and CDR2 FYNNEI. V lost 6 bases, J lost 7 bases, and 16 bases lay in between. The CDR3 is 13 amino acids. CDR3 bases: TGTGCCAGCAGCCCCGCTCCTAGAGGGGAGCAGTACTTC. This translates into CASSPAPRGEQYF. The complete variable domain, with remaining parts taken from reference TRBV2 and TRBJ2-7, reads EPEVTQTPSHQVTQMGQEVILRCVPISNHLYFYWYRQILGQKVEFLVSFYNNEISEKSEIFDDQFSVERPDGSNFTLKIRSTKLEDSAMYFCASSPAPRGEQYFGPGTRLTVT.

The chain combines TRBV7-7 with TRBJ2-1; possible D gene TRBD2, 5 bases. This CDR3 is 16 amino acids long. V gave up 5 bases and J gave up 4 bases, with 18 bases separating them. Germline V gene data show CDR1 as SSHAT and CDR2 as FNYEAQ (reference sequence). This chain's CDR3 is CASSPAGFSFYNEQFF. The CDR3, as DNA: TGTGCCAGCAGCCCGGCGGGCTTCTCCTTTTACAATGAGCAGTTCTTC.

The chain couples TRBV5-1 to TRBJ1-1, with D possibly TRBD1 on 5 matching bases. The CDR3 totals 17 residues. Germline values: CDR1 SGHRS, CDR2 YFSETQ. V dropped 8 bases and J dropped 3 bases, with 26 bases sitting between them. The CDR3: CARGPGDLNLKDTEAFF. In DNA, the CDR3 is TGCGCCAGGGGCCCGGGGGATCTGAATTTGAAGGACACTGAAGCTTTCTTT. The whole variable domain, remainder taken from reference TRBV5-1 and TRBJ1-1, is KAGVTQTPRYLIKTRGQQVTLSCSPISGHRSVSWYQQTPGQGLQFLFEYFSETQRNKGNFPGRFSGRQFSNSRSEMNVSTLELGDSALYLCARGPGDLNLKDTEAFFGQGTRLTVV.

This chain links TRBV25-1 with TRBJ2-7, with TRBD2 as a possible D gene (5 bases). Germline V lookup: CDR1 MGHDK, CDR2 SYGVNS. Trimming stripped 1 base from V and 0 bases from J, with 13 bases between. The CDR3 totals 16 residues. Here the CDR3 reads CASSEWRREGSYEQYF. In DNA, the CDR3 is TGTGCCAGCAGTGAATGGCGGAGAGAGGGCTCCTACGAGCAGTACTTC.